Below, 30 T cell receptor beta chains from the same sample are listed, as sequenced in a study of CD8+ T cells in alopecia areata. Treatment defined: oral pan-JAK inhibitor, 5-10 mg twice daily. RNA, once extracted, was reverse transcribed into cDNA for use as the sequencing template. Sequenced by immunoSEQ multiplex PCR; TCRdb stores in-frame clones only, minus some. Seen here are about 110,000 clones, less than 90% observed once, and the top ten hold around a quarter. The sample consisted of CD8+ T cells sorted from blood, taken at week 24, from a patient treated with tofacitinib. Every receptor here comes from a human donor with alopecia areata.

Only one count was recorded for this clone. The J gene is TRBJ2-5, the V gene TRBV7-9, with 13 bases that match TRBD2. The V gene's germline CDR1 is SEHNR and CDR2 FQNEAQ (reference sequence). V was clipped by 5 bases and J by 1 base; unmatched bases: 4. The CDR3 has 16 amino acids. The CDR3 protein is CASSEGTSGAQETQYF. The CDR3, as DNA: TGTGCCAGCAGCGAAGGGACTAGCGGGGCCCAAGAGACCCAGTACTTC. Filled out from reference TRBV7-9 and TRBJ2-5, the complete variable domain reads DTGVSQNPRHKITKRGQNVTFRCDPISEHNRLYWYRQTLGQGPEFLTYFQNEAQLEKSRLLSDRFSAERPKGSFSTLEIQRTEQGDSAMYLCASSEGTSGAQETQYFGPGTRLLVL.

The chain recombines TRBV13 with TRBJ1-2; no clear D gene. Trimming left V 7 bases short and J 6 bases short, with 9 bases between. This CDR3 has 11 residues. Germline V CDR1 and CDR2: PRHDT, FYEKMQ (reference sequence). This CDR3 is CASTLGNGYTF. DNA of the CDR3: TGTGCCAGCACCCTCGGTAATGGCTACACCTTC.

This sequence joins TRBV7-9 and TRBJ2-3; no definite D call. The V end was cut by 5 bases, the J end by 0 bases, with 6 bases between. CDR1 and CDR2 from the germline V gene are SEHNR and FQNEAQ (reference sequence). The CDR3 length is 13 residues. The DNA of the CDR3 is TGTGCCAGCAGCGAGACCAGCACAGATACGCAGTATTTT. Protein sequence: CASSETSTDTQYF.

J is TRBJ1-5 and V is TRBV27, with 7 bases identical to TRBD1. The V gene's germline CDR1 is MNHEY and CDR2 SMNVEV (reference sequence). The CDR3 runs 15 residues. The J segment lost 6 bases and the V segment lost 4 bases, leaving 9 bases of the junction unmatched. The CDR3 DNA sequence: TGTGCCAGCAGTTCCTATGGACAGGTGGGTCAGCCCCAGCATTTT. Residues: CASSSYGQVGQPQHF.

The chain is built from TRBV25-1 and TRBJ2-1, with D possibly being TRBD1 (5 bases). CDR3 length: 14 residues. Per germline, CDR1 MGHDK and CDR2 SYGVNS. V was pared by 3 bases and J by 3 bases, with 9 bases between. The CDR3 region is CASSDRGRYNEQFF. The CDR3 DNA reads as TGTGCCAGCAGTGATAGGGGTCGCTACAATGAGCAGTTCTTC.

The rearrangement joins TRBV6-5 to TRBJ2-2, with 7 bases that match TRBD2. V lost 4 bases to trimming and J lost 5 bases; unmatched junction nucleotides: 7. This CDR3 region has 15 residues. Germline CDR1 is MNHEY and CDR2 is SVGAGI. CDR3 loop: CASSSNTGGTGELFF. The CDR3 DNA reads TGTGCCAGCAGTTCCAATACGGGGGGAACCGGGGAGCTGTTTTTT.

The chain employs TRBV7-9 and TRBJ1-1; D gene unclear. Germline assignment: CDR1 SEHNR and CDR2 FQNEAQ (reference sequence). Trimming took off 1 base at V and 4 bases at J, with 4 bases between the two ends. The CDR3 is made up of 12 amino acids. The chain's CDR3 is CASSLGSTEAFF. As DNA, the CDR3 is TGTGCCAGCAGCTTAGGTTCCACTGAAGCTTTCTTT.

This clone was observed a single time. The V call is TRBV13, the J call TRBJ2-3; no firm D call. Germline-derived CDR1 and CDR2 are PRHDT and FYEKMQ (reference sequence). V shed 0 bases and J shed 3 bases, with 10 bases lying between them. The CDR3 contains 15 residues. The CDR3 nucleotides read TGTGCCAGCAGCTTAGGAAGTTCGGGTACAGATACGCAGTATTTT. As protein: CASSLGSSGTDTQYF.

V usage is TRBV7-9 and J usage is TRBJ2-1; 14 bases are a match to TRBD2. Germline V CDR1 and CDR2: SEHNR, FQNEAQ (reference sequence). This CDR3 spans 17 amino acids. V was pared by 5 bases and J by 2 bases, with 5 bases of the junction left unmatched. CDR3 sequence reads: CASSPPTSGGAYNEQFF. The CDR3 coding sequence is TGTGCCAGCAGCCCCCCGACTAGCGGGGGGGCCTACAATGAGCAGTTCTTC.

The chain has TRBV7-2 and TRBJ2-7; 8 bases line up with TRBD1. With V trimmed by 5 bases and J by 1 base, 7 bases remained unmatched. CDR1 and CDR2 (germline): SGHTA, FQGNSA. The CDR3 has 15 amino acids. The CDR3 coding sequence is TGTGCCAGCAGCCACCGACAGGGGCCTTCCTACGAGCAGTACTTC. Its protein is CASSHRQGPSYEQYF. The complete variable domain, with remaining parts taken from reference TRBV7-2 and TRBJ2-7, reads GAGVSQSPSNKVTEKGKDVELRCDPISGHTALYWYRQSLGQGLEFLIYFQGNSAPDKSGLPSDRFSAERTGGSVSTLTIQRTQQEDSAVYLCASSHRQGPSYEQYFGPGTRLTVT.

V gene TRBV20-1 combines with J gene TRBJ2-7; D not resolved. V gave up 7 bases and J gave up 7 bases, with 14 bases separating them. This CDR3 contains 11 residues. Germline CDR1 DFQATT, CDR2 SNEGSKA (reference sequence). The CDR3 sequence: CSGIVRSEQYF. DNA for the CDR3: TGCAGTGGGATAGTGAGGTCAGAGCAGTACTTC.

This clone was counted once. The genes are TRBV10-3 and TRBJ1-5; maybe TRBD1 (6 bases). This CDR3 is 15 amino acids long. Germline loops: CDR1 ENHRY, CDR2 SYGVKD. V was clipped by 2 bases and J by 3 bases, with 11 bases between them. The CDR3 DNA is TGTGCCATCAGTGAGAATCCAGGGGACAATCAGCCCCAGCATTTT. Translating it yields CAISENPGDNQPQHF.

The sample holds a few counts of this clone. The chain joins TRBV4-3 to TRBJ2-7; D is ambiguous. V dropped 0 bases and J dropped 0 bases, with 9 bases sitting between them. This CDR3 has 15 amino acids. From germline, CDR1 is LGHNA and CDR2 YSLEER. CDR3 sequence reads: CASSQDSWGSYEQYF. The CDR3 coding sequence is TGCGCCAGCAGCCAAGATTCCTGGGGCTCCTACGAGCAGTACTTC.

The chain joins TRBV7-9 to TRBJ2-5; no reliable D call. Germline values: CDR1 SEHNR, CDR2 FQNEAQ (reference sequence). CDR3 length: 18 residues. V was cut by 5 bases and J by 1 base, with 23 bases left in between. In DNA form, the CDR3 reads TGTGCCAGCAGCCCGAGAGCCGGGCAAAACTACCCCCAAGAGACCCAGTACTTC. The encoded protein is CASSPRAGQNYPQETQYF.

This sequence joins TRBV30 and TRBJ2-5; D remains unclear. Trimming pared 1 base from V and 4 bases from J, leaving 10 bases between. This CDR3 region has 13 residues. Germline CDR1 GTSNPN, CDR2 SVGIG (reference sequence). The CDR3 reads CAWSAYIRETQYF. The CDR3 DNA is TGTGCCTGGAGTGCCTATATACGAGAGACCCAGTACTTC. The whole variable domain, filled in from reference TRBV30 and TRBJ2-5, reads SQTIHQWPATLVQPVGSPLSLECTVEGTSNPNLYWYRQAAGRGLQLLFYSVGIGQISSEVPQNLSASRPQDRQFILSSKKLLLSDSGFYLCAWSAYIRETQYFGPGTRLLVL.

The chain recombines TRBV6-5 with TRBJ2-3; D perhaps matches TRBD2 (5 bases). In germline, CDR1 is MNHEY, CDR2 SVGAGI. V lost 6 bases and J lost 4, with 8 bases in between. The CDR3 is made up of 12 amino acids. The CDR3 loop is CASSRGPDTQYF. CDR3 nucleotides: TGTGCCAGCAGCAGAGGGCCAGATACGCAGTATTTT.

This chain uses TRBV6-5 with TRBJ1-2, with 9 bases that match TRBD1. This CDR3 is 16 amino acids long. Trimming at V came to 0 bases and at J to 6 bases, leaving 8 bases not matched to a gene. The V gene's germline CDR1 is MNHEY and CDR2 SVGAGI. In DNA, the CDR3 is TGTGCCAGCAGTTACTCGAAACAGGGGGCAGAGGATGGCTACACCTTC. Translating it yields CASSYSKQGAEDGYTF.

The rearrangement links TRBV11-2 to TRBJ2-1; TRBD1 agrees at 8 bases. The CDR3 has 14 residues. Germline V gene lookup returns CDR1 SGHAT and CDR2 FQNNGV. V shed 5 bases and J 6 bases; nucleotides not matched to a gene: 6. The CDR3 protein is CASSITGTGNEQFF. In DNA, the CDR3 is TGTGCCAGCAGCATAACCGGGACAGGCAATGAGCAGTTCTTC.

The chain combines TRBV7-9 with TRBJ2-2; D possibly corresponds to TRBD2 (5 bases). CDR3 length: 13 amino acids. V lost 4 bases and J lost 3, with 6 bases in between. Looked up from germline, CDR1 is SEHNR and CDR2 is FQNEAQ (reference sequence). In DNA form, the CDR3 reads TGTGCCAGCAGCTGGACTTACACCGGGGAGCTGTTTTTT. This sequence encodes CASSWTYTGELFF. The variable domain in full, completed from reference TRBV7-9 and TRBJ2-2, reads DTGVSQNPRHKITKRGQNVTFRCDPISEHNRLYWYRQTLGQGPEFLTYFQNEAQLEKSRLLSDRFSAERPKGSFSTLEIQRTEQGDSAMYLCASSWTYTGELFFGEGSRLTVL.

This chain uses TRBV7-9 with TRBJ2-7; 7 bases are shared with TRBD1. Germline CDR1 SEHNR, CDR2 FQNEAQ (reference sequence). The trim removed 5 bases at V and 2 bases at J, leaving 6 bases unmatched. CDR3 length: 14 residues. CDR3 residues: CASSPPTGTYEQYF. Here the CDR3 DNA reads TGTGCCAGCAGCCCCCCGACAGGGACCTACGAGCAGTACTTC.

The rearrangement uses TRBV5-6 and TRBJ2-5; 8 bases are shared with TRBD1. Germline trimming cut 4 bases from V and 1 base from J; bases unmatched to any gene: 3. Germline-derived CDR1 and CDR2 are SGHDT and YYEEEE. The CDR3 spans 14 residues. The CDR3 spells CASSGGTGQETQYF. Written as DNA, the CDR3 is TGTGCCAGCAGCGGCGGGACAGGCCAAGAGACCCAGTACTTC.

This clone was seen just once. This sequence joins TRBV4-1 and TRBJ1-4; a possible D gene is TRBD1 (5 bases). Germline CDR1 MGHRA, CDR2 YSYEKL. The CDR3 length is 14 residues. Trimming took 8 bases from V and 2 from J, leaving 12 bases between them. The CDR3 DNA follows: TGCGCCAGCCAGGGAAGGGCGACTAATGAAAAACTGTTTTTT. Its protein product is CASQGRATNEKLFF.

The chain carries TRBV2 and TRBJ2-1, with no clear D. V lost 6 bases to trimming and J lost 9 bases, with 12 bases between them. The germline V gene has CDR1 SNHLY and CDR2 FYNNEI. The CDR3 runs to 12 residues. The CDR3 nucleotides read TGTGCCAGCAGCCCCCTGGGGATTGAGCAGTTCTTC. This codes for CASSPLGIEQFF.

The chain uses TRBV6-5 and TRBJ2-7; TRBD1 matches 8 bases. V was clipped by 3 bases and J by 7 bases; unmatched bases: 11. The CDR3 has 15 residues. The germline V gene encodes CDR1 MNHEY and CDR2 SVGAGI. The CDR3 DNA follows: TGTGCCAGCAGTTATTTCGCAGGGGGCTCGGGGGAGCAGTACTTC. Translation: CASSYFAGGSGEQYF.

The J gene is TRBJ1-1, the V gene TRBV19; perhaps TRBD1 as D (5 bases). The V end was cut by 3 bases, the J end by 6 bases, with 17 bases between. CDR1 LNHDA and CDR2 SQIVND come from the germline V gene (reference sequence). The CDR3 totals 15 residues. CDR3 sequence (DNA): TGTGCCAGTAGTATTAACGGGGGGATAAGGGCTGAAGCTTTCTTT. Its translation is CASSINGGIRAEAFF.

This clone was detected ten times or more. The sample contains more than one DNA sequence encoding this CDR3. This chain links TRBV5-4 with TRBJ2-1; 8 bases match TRBD2. The V gene's germline CDR1 is SGHNT and CDR2 YYREEE (reference sequence). V was pared by 4 bases and J by 5 bases, with 8 bases of the junction left unmatched. The CDR3 loop spans 15 amino acids. This CDR3 is CASSPGLAEDNEQFF. CDR3 nucleotide sequence: TGTGCCAGCAGCCCAGGACTAGCCGAGGACAATGAGCAGTTCTTC.

The V call is TRBV19, the J call TRBJ1-1, with a possible D match to TRBD1 (6 bases). Trimming removed 7 bases from V and 3 bases from J, with 18 bases in between. There are 15 residues in the CDR3. Per the germline V gene, CDR1 is LNHDA and CDR2 is SQIVND (reference sequence). The CDR3 nucleotides read TGTGCCAGTACTGAAACGGGGGCTGGGGACACTGAAGCTTTCTTT. Its translation is CASTETGAGDTEAFF.

The CDR3 DNA reads as TGCAGTGCCCTCGACAGTTTTACGCAGTATTTT. Protein: CSALDSFTQYF. V gene TRBV20-1 combines with J gene TRBJ2-3; the D gene is possibly TRBD1 (5 bases). Germline CDR1 and CDR2: DFQATT and SNEGSKA (reference sequence). The CDR3 covers 11 residues. V lost 6 bases, J lost 8 bases, and 12 bases lay in between.

This rearrangement joins TRBV9 to TRBJ2-5; TRBD2 agrees at 7 bases. V gave up 3 bases and J gave up 2 bases; unmatched junction bases: 10. The CDR3 is made up of 16 amino acids. Germline CDR1 SGDLS, CDR2 YYNGEE. The CDR3 DNA reads as TGTGCCAGCAGCGACCGCGGGGGTACCCTTCAAGAGACCCAGTACTTC. Encoded protein: CASSDRGGTLQETQYF.

The chain has TRBV7-9 and TRBJ2-1; TRBD2 matches at 10 bases. There are 19 residues in the CDR3. Germline V gene data show CDR1 as SEHNR and CDR2 as FQNEAQ (reference sequence). V was pared by 1 base and J by 1 base, with 10 bases of the junction left unmatched. DNA for the CDR3: TGTGCCAGCAGCTTAGAATCTAGCGGGGGCCCCGGGTCCTACAATGAGCAGTTCTTC. It yields the protein CASSLESSGGPGSYNEQFF.